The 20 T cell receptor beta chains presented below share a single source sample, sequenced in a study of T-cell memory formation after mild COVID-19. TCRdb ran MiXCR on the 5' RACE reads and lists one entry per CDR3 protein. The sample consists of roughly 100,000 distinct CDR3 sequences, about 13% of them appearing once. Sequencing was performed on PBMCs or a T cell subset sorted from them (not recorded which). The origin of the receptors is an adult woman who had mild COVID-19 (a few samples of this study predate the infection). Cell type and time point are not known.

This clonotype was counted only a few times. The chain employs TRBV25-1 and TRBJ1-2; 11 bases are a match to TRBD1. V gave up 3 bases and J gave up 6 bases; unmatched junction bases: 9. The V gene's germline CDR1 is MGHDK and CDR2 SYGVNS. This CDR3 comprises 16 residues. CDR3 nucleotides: TGTGCCAGCAGTGACTCGGACAGGGGGCTTGTTGATGGCTACACCTTC. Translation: CASSDSDRGLVDGYTF.

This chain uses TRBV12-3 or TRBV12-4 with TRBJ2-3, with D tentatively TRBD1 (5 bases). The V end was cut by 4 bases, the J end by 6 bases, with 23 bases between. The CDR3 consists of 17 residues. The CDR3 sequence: CASSSSKPGLPGDTQYF. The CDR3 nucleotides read TGTGCCAGCAGTTCCAGTAAACCGGGCCTACCAGGGGATACGCAGTATTTT.

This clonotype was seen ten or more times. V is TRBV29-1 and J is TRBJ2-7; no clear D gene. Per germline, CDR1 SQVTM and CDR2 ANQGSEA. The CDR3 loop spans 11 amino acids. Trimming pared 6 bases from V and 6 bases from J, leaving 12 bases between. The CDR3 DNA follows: TGCAGCGTCAGCAGGCTCGGCGAGCAGTACTTC. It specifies CSVSRLGEQYF.

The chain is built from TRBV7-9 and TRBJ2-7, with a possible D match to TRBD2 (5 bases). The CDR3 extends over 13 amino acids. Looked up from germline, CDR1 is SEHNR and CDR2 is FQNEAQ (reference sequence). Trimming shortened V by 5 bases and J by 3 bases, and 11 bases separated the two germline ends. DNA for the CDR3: TGTGCCAGCAGCCTAAGAGGGATCTACGAGCAGTACTTC. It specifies CASSLRGIYEQYF.

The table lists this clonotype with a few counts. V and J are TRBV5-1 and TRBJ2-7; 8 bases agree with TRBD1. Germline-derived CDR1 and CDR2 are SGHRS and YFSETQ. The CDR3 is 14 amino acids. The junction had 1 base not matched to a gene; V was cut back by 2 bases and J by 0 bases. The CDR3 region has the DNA TGCGCCAGCAGCTTCGGACAGGGCTCCTACGAGCAGTACTTC. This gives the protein CASSFGQGSYEQYF.

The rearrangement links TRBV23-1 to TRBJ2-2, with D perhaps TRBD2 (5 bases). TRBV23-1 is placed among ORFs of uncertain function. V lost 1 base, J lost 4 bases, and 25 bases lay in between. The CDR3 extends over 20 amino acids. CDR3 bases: TGCGCCAGCAGTCAATTAAGGAGGTCGGGGTCCAAGGCGGGCACCGGGGAGCTGTTTTTT. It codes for CASSQLRRSGSKAGTGELFF.

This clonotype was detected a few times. CDR3 coding DNA: TGTGCCAGCAGCCCCTGGGGGCACCCGAGCACAGATACGCAGTATTTT. As protein: CASSPWGHPSTDTQYF. This chain connects TRBV7-3 to TRBJ2-3; D is perhaps TRBD1 (6 bases). The CDR3 covers 16 residues. Trimming took off 5 bases at V and 0 bases at J, with 15 bases between the two ends. Germline V gene sequence: CDR1 SGHTA, CDR2 FQGTGA.

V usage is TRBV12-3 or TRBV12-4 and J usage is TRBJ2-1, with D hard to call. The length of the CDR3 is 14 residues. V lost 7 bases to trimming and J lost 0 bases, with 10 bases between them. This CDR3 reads CASTPSSSYNEQFF. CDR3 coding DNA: TGTGCCAGCACGCCTTCTAGCTCCTACAATGAGCAGTTCTTC.

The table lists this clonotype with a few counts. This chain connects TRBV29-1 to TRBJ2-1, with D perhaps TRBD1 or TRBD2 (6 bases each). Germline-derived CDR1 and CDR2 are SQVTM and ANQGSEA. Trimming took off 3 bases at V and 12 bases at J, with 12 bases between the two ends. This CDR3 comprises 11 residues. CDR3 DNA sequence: TGCAGCGTTGACGGGGGCATTGGGCAGTTCTTC. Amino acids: CSVDGGIGQFF.

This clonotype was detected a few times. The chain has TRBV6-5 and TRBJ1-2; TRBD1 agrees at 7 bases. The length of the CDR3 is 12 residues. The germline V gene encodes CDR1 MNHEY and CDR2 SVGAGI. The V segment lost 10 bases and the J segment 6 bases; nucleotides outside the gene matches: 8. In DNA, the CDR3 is TGTGCCACTCTGAGGGGGCAGGATGGCTACACCTTC. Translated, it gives CATLRGQDGYTF.

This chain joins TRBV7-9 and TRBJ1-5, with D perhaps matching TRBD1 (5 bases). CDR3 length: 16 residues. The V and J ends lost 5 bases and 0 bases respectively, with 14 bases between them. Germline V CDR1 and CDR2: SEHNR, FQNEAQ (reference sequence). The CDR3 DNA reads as TGTGCCAGCAGCCTTGGTACGGGACTTAGCAATCAGCCCCAGCATTTT. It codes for CASSLGTGLSNQPQHF. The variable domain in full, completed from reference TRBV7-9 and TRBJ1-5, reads DTGVSQNPRHKITKRGQNVTFRCDPISEHNRLYWYRQTLGQGPEFLTYFQNEAQLEKSRLLSDRFSAERPKGSFSTLEIQRTEQGDSAMYLCASSLGTGLSNQPQHFGDGTRLSIL.

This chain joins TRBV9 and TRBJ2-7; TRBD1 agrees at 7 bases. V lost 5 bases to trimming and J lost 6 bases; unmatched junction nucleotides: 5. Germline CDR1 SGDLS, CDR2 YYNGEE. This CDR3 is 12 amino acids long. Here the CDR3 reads CASSDTGAEQYF. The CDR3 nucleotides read TGTGCCAGCAGTGACACAGGGGCCGAGCAGTACTTC.

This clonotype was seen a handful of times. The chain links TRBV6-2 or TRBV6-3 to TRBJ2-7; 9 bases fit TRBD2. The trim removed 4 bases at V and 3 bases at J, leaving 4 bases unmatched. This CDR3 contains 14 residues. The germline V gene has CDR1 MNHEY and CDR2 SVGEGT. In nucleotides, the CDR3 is TGTGCCAGCAGTTCATTAGCGGGAGACTACGAGCAGTACTTC. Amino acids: CASSSLAGDYEQYF.

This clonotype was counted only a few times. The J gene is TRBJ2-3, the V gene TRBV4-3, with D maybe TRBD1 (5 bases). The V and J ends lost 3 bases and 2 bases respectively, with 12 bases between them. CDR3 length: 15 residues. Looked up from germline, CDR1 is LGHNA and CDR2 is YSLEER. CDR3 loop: CASSHGLGATDTQYF. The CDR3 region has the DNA TGCGCCAGCAGCCACGGTCTTGGGGCCACAGATACGCAGTATTTT.

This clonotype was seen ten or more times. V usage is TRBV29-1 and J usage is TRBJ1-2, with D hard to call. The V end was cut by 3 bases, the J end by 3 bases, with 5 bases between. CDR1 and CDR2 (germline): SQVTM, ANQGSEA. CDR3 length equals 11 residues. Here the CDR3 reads CSVDGDYGYTF. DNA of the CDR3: TGCAGCGTTGACGGGGACTATGGCTACACCTTC. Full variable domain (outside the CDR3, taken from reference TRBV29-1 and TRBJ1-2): SAVISQKPSRDICQRGTSLTIQCQVDSQVTMMFWYRQQPGQSLTLIATANQGSEATYESGFVIDKFPISRPNLTFSTLTVSNMSPEDSSIYLCSVDGDYGYTFGSGTRLTVV.

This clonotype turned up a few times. The CDR3 DNA reads as TGTGCCAGCAGATCCCACGGATCCCAGGTCGAGCAGTACTTC. Protein product: CASRSHGSQVEQYF. The V and J genes are TRBV6-5 and TRBJ2-7; unclear D gene. CDR1 is MNHEY and CDR2 is SVGAGI in the germline V gene. This CDR3 is built from 14 residues. V lost 6 bases, J lost 6 bases, and 18 bases lay in between.

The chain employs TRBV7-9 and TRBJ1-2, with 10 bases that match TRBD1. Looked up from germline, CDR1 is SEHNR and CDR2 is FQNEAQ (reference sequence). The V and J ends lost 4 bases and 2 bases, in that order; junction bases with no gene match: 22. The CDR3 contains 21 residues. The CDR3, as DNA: TGTGCCAGCAGCTGGACGGCCGCTCTGGGACAGGGGTTCGGTGGGAACTATGGCTACACCTTC. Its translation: CASSWTAALGQGFGGNYGYTF.

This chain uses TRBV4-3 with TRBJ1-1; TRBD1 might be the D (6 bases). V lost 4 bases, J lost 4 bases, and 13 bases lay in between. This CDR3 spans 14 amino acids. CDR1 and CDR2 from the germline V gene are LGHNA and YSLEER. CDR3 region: CASSLGGGPTEAFF. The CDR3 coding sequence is TGCGCCAGCAGCCTAGGAGGGGGGCCCACTGAAGCTTTCTTT.

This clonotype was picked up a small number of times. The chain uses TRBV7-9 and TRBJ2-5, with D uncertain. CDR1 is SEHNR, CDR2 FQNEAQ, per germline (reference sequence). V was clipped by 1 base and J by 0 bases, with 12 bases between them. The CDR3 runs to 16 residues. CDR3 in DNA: TGTGCCAGCAGCTTAGACGGTTCGTACTACCAAGAGACCCAGTACTTC. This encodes CASSLDGSYYQETQYF.

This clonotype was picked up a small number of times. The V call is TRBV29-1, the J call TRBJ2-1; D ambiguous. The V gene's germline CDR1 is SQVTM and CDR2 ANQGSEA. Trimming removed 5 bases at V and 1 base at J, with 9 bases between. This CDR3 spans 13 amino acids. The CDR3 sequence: CSVLGGSYNEQFF. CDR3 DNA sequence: TGCAGCGTTTTGGGTGGATCCTACAATGAGCAGTTCTTC.